Listed below are T cell receptor beta chains from one sample, sequenced in a study of shared clonotypes between healthy human individuals. Produced via immunoSEQ multiplex PCR; TCRdb's table is partial and in-frame only. The data contain approximately 1,500,000 clones, approximately 98% of them singletons. Sequencing was carried out using naive CD4+ T cells sorted from blood. The receptors originated from a man aged 25-40 years in good health. The CDR3 runs from the conserved cysteine through the conserved F or W. The D gene is left open where the match is weak.

J gene | D gene | V gene | CDR3 protein
TRBJ2-7 | - | TRBV7-9 | CASSYHYEQYF
TRBJ2-3 | TRBD2 | TRBV4-3 | CASSQVVASGRDTQYF
TRBJ1-5 | - | TRBV30 | CAWSLGVDQPQHF
TRBJ2-1 | - | TRBV18 | CASSTGTWNEQFF
TRBJ2-7 | TRBD1 | TRBV13 | CASSPNRDRAYEQYF
TRBJ2-3 | - | TRBV6-5 | CASSTPGHTDTQYF
TRBJ2-7 | - | TRBV5-5 | CASSLRRDEQYF
TRBJ2-3 | - | TRBV11-1 | CASTPETGSDRSDTQYF
TRBJ1-4 | - | TRBV14 | CASSHLTGNEKLFF
TRBJ2-1 | - | TRBV7-6 | CASSLGLSYNEQFF
TRBJ2-1 | TRBD2 | TRBV7-9 | CASSLLAGAYNEQFF
TRBJ2-1 | TRBD2 | TRBV5-1 | CASSFFSGNYNEQFF
TRBJ2-3 | - | TRBV6-5 | CASSYSKGFSTDTQYF
TRBJ1-3 | TRBD1 | TRBV5-1 | CASSLGLQGASGNTIYF
TRBJ2-7 | TRBD2 | TRBV9 | CASSALAGEFSTYYEQYF
TRBJ2-5 | - | TRBV7-6 | CASSLDREATQYF
TRBJ1-1 | - | TRBV29-1 | CSALRDKVNTEAFF
TRBJ1-5 | TRBD1 | TRBV5-5 | CASSLNAGWQGDNQPQHF
TRBJ1-2 | TRBD1 | TRBV28 | CASSRTDRVYGYTF
TRBJ2-1 | - | TRBV4-3 | CASSQDPYGDGRLRGWGNEQFF
TRBJ2-1 | TRBD2 | TRBV29-1 | CSVASGITRDEQFF
TRBJ2-5 | - | TRBV30 | CAWGGNRAQETQYF
TRBJ1-2 | TRBD1 | TRBV7-9 | CASSPGTAGYTF
TRBJ2-2 | - | TRBV29-1 | CSVEGNQDTGELFF
TRBJ2-1 | TRBD2 | TRBV7-3 | CASSSMGTTNEQFF
TRBJ2-3 | - | TRBV7-9 | CASSLSGRPDTQYF
TRBJ1-4 | - | TRBV5-1 | CASSRDSMAEKLFF
TRBJ2-7 | - | TRBV7-9 | CASSSPGRYYEQYF
TRBJ1-5 | - | TRBV5-1 | CASSLAPGSNQPQHF
TRBJ2-7 | - | TRBV28 | CASRTLQGYEQYF
TRBJ2-5 | TRBD2 | TRBV5-1 | CASSPTGSGGGETQYF
TRBJ2-2 | - | TRBV6-6 | CASRDLIRGGELFF
TRBJ2-3 | - | TRBV5-1 | CASSKEPTDTQYF
TRBJ2-5 | TRBD2 | TRBV7-8 | CASSEGLAGGQETQYF
TRBJ2-1 | - | TRBV25-1 | CASFDRNEQFF
TRBJ2-5 | - | TRBV7-9 | CASSWTVQETQYF
TRBJ1-1 | - | TRBV5-1 | CASSLPRGQNTEAFF
TRBJ2-5 | - | TRBV9 | CASSVLGAQETQYF
TRBJ2-7 | TRBD2 | TRBV5-4 | CASSLSGRSSYEQYF
TRBJ1-5 | - | TRBV28 | CASSIEGVQPQHF
TRBJ2-7 | - | TRBV11-2 | CASSFPLNRREQYF
TRBJ2-3 | - | TRBV2 | CASTGSRGGTQYF
TRBJ2-6 | - | TRBV19 | CASSSDRSGANVLTF
TRBJ1-1 | - | TRBV9 | CASSVASGEGTEAFF
TRBJ2-1 | TRBD1 | TRBV2 | CASSGDRGEQFF
TRBJ2-2 | - | TRBV7-8 | CASSLLPSPGELFF
TRBJ2-2 | TRBD2 | TRBV7-2 | CASSLKAGVGELFF
TRBJ2-3 | TRBD2 | TRBV9 | CASSVVASGTGDTQYF
TRBJ1-1 | - | TRBV28 | CASSTPAGGGFYNTEAFF
TRBJ2-7 | TRBD2 | TRBV4-2 | CASSQEKRGVAYEQYF
TRBJ2-5 | - | TRBV9 | CASSVVGSSVETQYF
TRBJ2-4 | - | TRBV4-3 | CASSQDLPGLAKNIQYF
TRBJ2-3 | TRBD2 | TRBV10-3 | CAISESASGRTSDTQYF